A single sample is the source of the 28 T cell receptor beta chains below, sequenced in a study of blood T cell repertoires in COVID-19. Some clones are missing from TCRdb's copy, which holds only in-frame ones; the method was immunoSEQ multiplex PCR. The repertoire consists of some 53,000 clones, with approximately 90% occurring once and the leading ten covering 14%. The sequencing sample was made of peripheral blood. The receptors were gathered from a man between 65 and 85 years old with acute or convalescent COVID-19.

The J gene is TRBJ2-1, the V gene TRBV21-1; the table's D call of TRBD2 was not tested on the DNA. TRBV21-1 corresponds to a pseudogene. The CDR3 spans 16 residues. This CDR3 reads CASSSPTGTPYNEQFF. CDR3 in DNA: TGTGCCAGCAGCAGCCCAACCGGGACTCCTTACAATGAGCAGTTCTTC.

The chain carries TRBV25-1 and TRBJ2-7; D unclear. CDR1 and CDR2 from the germline V gene are MGHDK and SYGVNS. The CDR3 length is 14 residues. V was trimmed by 1 base and J by 0 bases, leaving 7 bases between them. The CDR3 loop reads CASSEWSVSYEQYF. DNA of the CDR3: TGTGCCAGCAGTGAATGGTCGGTCTCCTACGAGCAGTACTTC.

In its sample, this clone was seen once. This chain connects TRBV7-2 to TRBJ2-1; 10 nucleotides agree with TRBD1. The V and J ends lost 5 bases and 3 bases, in that order; junction bases with no gene match: 1. The germline V gene encodes CDR1 SGHTA and CDR2 FQGNSA. The CDR3 contains 14 residues. As DNA, the CDR3 is TGTGCCAGCAGCCGGGACAGGGGCTACAATGAGCAGTTCTTC. It yields the protein CASSRDRGYNEQFF. The full variable domain, in which reference TRBV7-2 and TRBJ2-1 provide the parts outside the CDR3, is GAGVSQSPSNKVTEKGKDVELRCDPISGHTALYWYRQSLGQGLEFLIYFQGNSAPDKSGLPSDRFSAERTGGSVSTLTIQRTQQEDSAVYLCASSRDRGYNEQFFGPGTRLTVL.

This chain connects TRBV12-5 to TRBJ2-1, with TRBD2 identical over 7 bases. CDR1 and CDR2 from the germline V gene are LGHNT and FRNRAP. The V segment lost 0 bases and the J segment 6 bases; nucleotides outside the gene matches: 14. The length of the CDR3 is 18 residues. The CDR3 loop is CASGLVQDGRILGNEQFF. CDR3 in DNA: TGTGCTAGTGGTTTGGTACAGGACGGGAGGATTCTGGGCAATGAGCAGTTCTTC.

The chain uses TRBV6-2 or TRBV6-3 and TRBJ1-5; 7 nucleotides align to TRBD1. This CDR3 is 12 amino acids long. The V and J ends lost 4 bases and 9 bases, in that order; junction bases with no gene match: 3. Germline V gene lookup returns CDR1 MNHEY and CDR2 SVGEGT. The CDR3 DNA is TGTGCCAGCAGTTCTTACAGGGGGCCCCAGCATTTT. This encodes CASSSYRGPQHF.

This chain connects TRBV14 to TRBJ2-3; the D is unclear. CDR3 size: 15 residues. Trimming pared 5 bases from V and 1 base from J, leaving 13 bases between. In germline, CDR1 is SGHDN, CDR2 FVKESK. The DNA for the CDR3 is TGTGCCAGCAGCAATTCAGGCTCCGGCACAGATACGCAGTATTTT. This encodes CASSNSGSGTDTQYF. The full variable domain, with the rest looked up from reference TRBV14 and TRBJ2-3, is EAGVTQFPSHSVIEKGQTVTLRCDPISGHDNLYWYRRVMGKEIKFLLHFVKESKQDESGMPNNRFLAERTGGTYSTLKVQPAELEDSGVYFCASSNSGSGTDTQYFGPGTRLTVL.

This sequence joins TRBV18 and TRBJ1-2; D is uncertain. Germline V CDR1 and CDR2: KGHSH, LQKENI. The CDR3 has 15 residues. Deletions cut 1 base from V and 4 bases from J, with 13 bases between. The CDR3 is CASSPRETPGYGYTF. DNA of the CDR3: TGTGCCAGCTCACCACGAGAGACACCCGGCTATGGCTACACCTTC.

This chain connects TRBV6-6 to TRBJ2-3; TRBD1 might be the D (7 bases). This CDR3 spans 15 amino acids. Deletions cut 5 bases from V and 6 bases from J, with 18 bases between. Germline CDR1 and CDR2: MNHNY and SVGAGI (reference sequence). The CDR3 loop is CASSPRGGGVDTQYF. DNA for the CDR3: TGTGCCAGCAGTCCCCGCGGAGGGGGCGTGGATACGCAGTATTTT.

The chain couples TRBV28 to TRBJ2-5; D is unresolved. V lost 4 bases and J 2 bases, leaving 5 bases between the germline ends. CDR1 and CDR2 from the germline V gene are MDHEN and SYDVKM. CDR3 length equals 12 residues. CDR3 region: CASSSQQETQYF. The CDR3 nucleotides read TGTGCCAGCAGTTCCCAGCAAGAGACCCAGTACTTC. Filled out from reference TRBV28 and TRBJ2-5, the complete variable domain reads DVKVTQSSRYLVKRTGEKVFLECVQDMDHENMFWYRQDPGLGLRLIYFSYDVKMKEKGDIPEGYSVSREKKERFSLILESASTNQTSMYLCASSSQQETQYFGPGTRLLVL.

This clone came up once. The chain employs TRBV4-1 and TRBJ2-5; 11 bases map to TRBD2. The CDR3 length is 16 residues. CDR1 is MGHRA and CDR2 is YSYEKL in the germline V gene. V trimming: 5 bases; J trimming: 2 bases; junction bases outside the gene matches: 7. The CDR3 nucleotides are TGCGCCAGCAGCGAACTAGCGGGAGTGAGGCAAGAGACCCAGTACTTC. This encodes CASSELAGVRQETQYF.

The genes are TRBV9 and TRBJ2-2; the D gene is possibly TRBD1 (5 bases). The CDR3 runs 14 residues. V was pared by 0 bases and J by 7 bases, with 10 bases between. CDR1 SGDLS and CDR2 YYNGEE come from the germline V gene. The CDR3 loop is CASSVAAGHGELFF. DNA of the CDR3: TGTGCCAGCAGCGTAGCGGCAGGGCACGGGGAGCTGTTTTTT. The full variable domain, in which reference TRBV9 and TRBJ2-2 provide the parts outside the CDR3, is DSGVTQTPKHLITATGQRVTLRCSPRSGDLSVYWYQQSLDQGLQFLIQYYNGEERAKGNILERFSAQQFPDLHSELNLSSLELGDSALYFCASSVAAGHGELFFGEGSRLTVL.

This clone was seen a single time. The rearrangement joins TRBV14 to TRBJ2-1; 13 bases map to TRBD2. The germline V gene encodes CDR1 SGHDN and CDR2 FVKESK. The CDR3 covers 17 residues. V gave up 2 bases and J gave up 5 bases; unmatched junction bases: 6. The CDR3 nucleotides read TGTGCCAGCAGCCAACCGACTAGCGGGAGGATCCACAATGAGCAGTTCTTC. It translates to CASSQPTSGRIHNEQFF.

The rearrangement joins TRBV14 to TRBJ2-1; TRBD2 is a possible D gene (6 bases). V dropped 0 bases and J dropped 4 bases, with 16 bases sitting between them. The CDR3 sequence is 17 residues long. The V gene's germline CDR1 is SGHDN and CDR2 FVKESK. The CDR3 nucleotides are TGTGCCAGCAGCCAAGATTGGGGGACTTTCTCGTACAATGAGCAGTTCTTC. Translation gives CASSQDWGTFSYNEQFF.

V usage is TRBV27 and J usage is TRBJ2-7, with a possible D match to TRBD2 (5 bases). CDR3 size: 14 residues. Germline CDR1 MNHEY, CDR2 SMNVEV (reference sequence). V shed 2 bases and J shed 3 bases, with 11 bases lying between them. The CDR3 DNA follows: TGTGCCAGCAGTTTAAAACTGGGAGTCTACGAGCAGTACGTC. As protein: CASSLKLGVYEQYV.

The chain has TRBV7-9 and TRBJ1-2; D not certain. The V gene's germline CDR1 is SEHNR and CDR2 FQNEAQ (reference sequence). Trimming shortened V by 5 bases and J by 8 bases, and 12 bases separated the two germline ends. The CDR3 covers 12 residues. The CDR3 loop is CASSLQRTGYTF. The DNA for the CDR3 is TGTGCCAGCAGCCTACAGCGGACCGGCTACACCTTC.

This chain's CDR3 is CASSLGLVYEQYF. The CDR3, as DNA: TGCGCCAGCAGCTTGGGACTAGTGTACGAGCAGTACTTC. The J gene is TRBJ2-7, the V gene TRBV5-1, with TRBD2 as a possible D gene (6 bases). The CDR3 has 13 residues. With 0 bases removed from V and 4 bases from J, the gap between germline ends came to 8 bases. Germline lookup yields CDR1 SGHRS and CDR2 YFSETQ.

CDR3 sequence: CASSMNRGGKNIQYF. The CDR3 nucleotides read TGTGCCAGCAGCATGAACAGAGGGGGTAAAAACATTCAGTACTTC. This sequence joins TRBV7-8 and TRBJ2-4; possibly TRBD1 for D (6 bases). V was trimmed by 5 bases and J by 4 bases, leaving 15 bases between them. The CDR3 totals 15 residues. CDR1 SGHVS and CDR2 FQNEAQ come from the germline V gene. The complete variable domain, with remaining parts taken from reference TRBV7-8 and TRBJ2-4, reads GAGVSQSPRYKVAKRGQDVALRCDPISGHVSLFWYQQALGQGPEFLTYFQNEAQLDKSGLPSDRFFAERPEGSVSTLKIQRTQQEDSAVYLCASSMNRGGKNIQYFGAGTRLSVL.

This clone appeared a single time. V gene TRBV4-1 combines with J gene TRBJ2-7; 8 nucleotides match TRBD1. This CDR3 has 15 amino acids. CDR1 is MGHRA and CDR2 is YSYEKL in the germline V gene. V shed 3 bases and J 3 bases; nucleotides not matched to a gene: 7. CDR3 nucleotide sequence: TGCGCCAGCAGCCACGGCGGGACAGGCATCTACGAGCAGTACTTC. It translates to CASSHGGTGIYEQYF.

The chain is built from TRBV5-1 and TRBJ2-7, with D hard to call. The germline V gene encodes CDR1 SGHRS and CDR2 YFSETQ. Trimming pared 2 bases from V and 4 bases from J, leaving 7 bases between. The CDR3 sequence is 12 residues long. DNA of the CDR3: TGCGCCAGCAGCTTCAACAGTTACGAGCAGTACTTC. This gives the protein CASSFNSYEQYF. Full variable domain (remainder filled in from reference TRBV5-1 and TRBJ2-7): KAGVTQTPRYLIKTRGQQVTLSCSPISGHRSVSWYQQTPGQGLQFLFEYFSETQRNKGNFPGRFSGRQFSNSRSEMNVSTLELGDSALYLCASSFNSYEQYFGPGTRLTVT.

This clone was detected only a few times. The chain joins TRBV28 to TRBJ1-2; no clear D gene. The CDR3 has 13 residues. Germline CDR1 reads MDHEN; CDR2 reads SYDVKM. Trimming took 2 bases from V and 8 from J, leaving 12 bases between them. CDR3 region: CASSLNGRSGYTF. CDR3 DNA: TGTGCCAGCAGTTTAAACGGTCGGAGCGGCTACACCTTC.

The chain couples TRBV3-1 (or the pseudogene TRBV3-2) to TRBJ1-1, with 10 bases fitting TRBD1. In germline, CDR1 is LGHDT, CDR2 YNNKEL (reference sequence). This CDR3 is built from 16 residues. V was pared by 4 bases and J by 4 bases, with 9 bases of the junction left unmatched. This CDR3 reads CASSRGTGARGTEAFF. Here the CDR3 DNA reads TGTGCCAGCAGCCGCGGGACAGGGGCGAGAGGCACTGAAGCTTTCTTT.

This chain uses TRBV5-1 with TRBJ2-1, with TRBD2 matching 8 bases. V shed 1 base and J 6 bases; nucleotides not matched to a gene: 12. This CDR3 spans 17 amino acids. CDR1 and CDR2 (germline): SGHRS, YFSETQ. CDR3 sequence: CASSLIFVAGRINEQFF. CDR3 DNA sequence: TGCGCCAGCAGCTTGATCTTCGTAGCGGGAAGAATCAATGAGCAGTTCTTC.

V is TRBV28 and J is TRBJ1-6, with 8 bases identical to TRBD1. Unmatched junction bases numbered 7, after V lost 5 bases and J lost 7 bases. Germline assignment: CDR1 MDHEN and CDR2 SYDVKM. This CDR3 is 15 amino acids long. The CDR3 is CASSPRGRLNSPLHF. Here the CDR3 DNA reads TGTGCCAGCAGTCCCAGGGGGCGGCTCAATTCACCCCTCCACTTT.

V gene TRBV15 combines with J gene TRBJ1-4, with D possibly being TRBD1 (5 bases). CDR1 LNHNV and CDR2 YYDKDF come from the germline V gene (reference sequence). This CDR3 region has 12 residues. V was clipped by 3 bases and J by 11 bases, with 10 bases between them. CDR3: CATSSGTWKLFF. The CDR3 DNA follows: TGTGCCACCAGCAGTGGGACTTGGAAACTGTTTTTT.

The chain has TRBV24-1 and TRBJ2-5, with 12 nucleotides matching TRBD1. V gave up 10 bases and J gave up 3 bases; unmatched junction bases: 8. Germline CDR1 and CDR2: KGHDR and SFDVKD. The length of the CDR3 is 15 residues. CDR3 in amino acids: CATNPGTGGEETQYF. The CDR3 region has the DNA TGTGCCACTAATCCCGGGACAGGGGGCGAAGAGACCCAGTACTTC.

This clone was counted a single time. V gene TRBV19 combines with J gene TRBJ1-1; 7 bases are shared with TRBD1. Unmatched junction bases numbered 3, after V lost 5 bases and J lost 3 bases. CDR1 and CDR2 (germline): LNHDA, SQIVND (reference sequence). This CDR3 comprises 13 residues. DNA of the CDR3: TGTGCCAGTAGTTCCCAGGGGGACACTGAAGCTTTCTTT. It codes for CASSSQGDTEAFF.

The V gene is TRBV4-2, the J gene TRBJ2-3; D remains ambiguous. The CDR3 extends over 15 amino acids. Trimming removed 0 bases from V and 0 bases from J, with 7 bases in between. Germline assignment: CDR1 LGHNA and CDR2 YNFKEQ. CDR3 residues: CASSQDFGSTDTQYF. In DNA form, the CDR3 reads TGTGCCAGCAGCCAAGATTTCGGGAGCACAGATACGCAGTATTTT.

The rearrangement joins TRBV3-1 (or the pseudogene TRBV3-2) to TRBJ1-5; D possibly corresponds to TRBD1 (5 bases). The J call is uncertain, as TRBJ2-3 better fits the DNA end. The CDR3 loop spans 16 amino acids. Germline lookup yields CDR1 LGHDT and CDR2 YNNKEL (reference sequence). The CDR3 loop reads CASSQGQGMGNQPQYF. Written as DNA, the CDR3 is TGTGCCAGCAGCCAAGGCCAGGGAATGGGCAATCAGCCCCAGTATTTT.